This TCR beta chain was profiled in a study of blood T cells in healthy people across ages (dated by TCRdb to between 2015 and 2017). Describing the broader study: In model experiments, template switching captured roughly one uniquely barcoded TCR beta cDNA molecule for every two T cells. Age-related changes in TCR beta repertoire diversity were measured in the study by deep sequencing normalized with unique cDNA molecular identifiers. The donors were split into four age groups: young (average about 15 years), middle-aged (roughly 39), aged (more than 55) and long-lived (roughly 88). Donors of different ages were randomly distributed across sequencing lanes to avoid experimental bias. The study analyzed two additional independent replicas of 1 million unique cDNA reads from the same blood draw for two donors, one aged 18 to 30 and one aged 80 or older.

Systemically healthy Caucasian individuals from Russia, 35 to 50 in total and aged about 6 to 90 years, were included as donors. Each donor gave around 9.5 milliliters of peripheral blood, collected into EDTA-treated Vacutainer tubes. Ficoll-Paque density-gradient centrifugation was used to isolate PBMCs, with at least 6.5 million per sample. Total RNA, at least 5 micrograms per sample, was extracted from PBMCs with Trizol reagent. The percentages of naive CD45RAhigh/CD27high T cells were determined by flow cytometry on a PBMC aliquot from every donor. The library was generated by 5' RACE. The data were produced on an Illumina HiSeq 2500. A second roughly 6 to 12 cycle PCR used a sample-barcoded 5' primer and a J-beta primer mix. A unique molecular identifier was introduced onto each TCR beta cDNA molecule by a template-switch 5' adaptor carrying 12 random nucleotides. Each sample yielded at least 3 million CDR3-containing paired-end reads. All of the RNA was converted into first-strand cDNA using the Mint cDNA synthesis kit, with a TRBC-specific oligonucleotide serving as the primer. All cDNA was treated with uracil-DNA glycosylase and then went through a first 18-cycle PCR with the universal primers M1SS and BC2_uni_R. As for the original processing: Normalization of each sample was performed by random selection of 1 million high-quality reads, each carrying a distinct molecular identifier. Instead of being binned into consensus sequences, reads that shared molecular identifiers were thrown out. MiTCR, with a Q25 quality threshold and the strictest error-elimination algorithm, was used for CDR3 identification, clonotype clustering and error correction. Lower-bound total TCR beta diversity was estimated with a nonparametric unseen species model using Euler transformation. Using fastp at Q25 and MiXCR, TCRdb reprocessed the public reads and kept productive beta chains. Rows are combined by CDR3 protein, so each entry shows the most common genes and DNA. The V and J calls were determined by TCRdb, not by the authors. Across this sample there are roughly 800,000 distinct CDR3 sequences, with 55% to 70% seen only once. The top ten clonotypes cover about 20% of the sample.

Findings and caveats that apply to the study as a whole: Since profiling was done on bulk unsorted PBMCs, naive and antigen-experienced compartments could not be conclusively compared. Compared with the aged group, more naive CD4+ T cells, fewer expanded clones and increased TCR diversity were shown by the long-lived group, suggesting age selection. A strong correlation was found between observed TCR beta diversity and the percentage of naive T cells measured by flow cytometry. Estimates of total diversity based on one million sequenced T cells were regarded as lower bounds and as underestimates. Because the CMV infection status of the donors was unknown, age-related changes in expanded clonotypes may potentially have been confounded. As age increased, observed TCR beta diversity per million T cells dropped in a roughly linear way, and a significant reduction was already evident by age 40.

As for this clonotype: Its antigen has not been determined. The input lacks base qualities; no much larger clone sits a single base away.

Relative to germline, V is 5 bases shorter and J is 2 bases shorter, with 16 bases between their ends. The germline V gene gives CDR1 as SGHTA and CDR2 as FQGNSA. CDR3 length: 15 amino acids, cysteine to phenylalanine. Only the CDR3 region is kept as DNA, spanning 45 bases read in frame from base 1. Sequences were obtained from blood. This TCR was recovered from a man younger than 40 in good health. The rearranged segments are TRBV7-2 and TRBJ2-7, and perhaps TRBD1 as D gene, on 6 matching bases. The bases read TGTGCCAGCAGCCTCTTTCCGGGACAAACCTACGAGCAGTACTTC. It translates to CASSLFPGQTYEQYF.